This entry concerns a single T cell receptor (beta chain). The data belong to a study of control samples from healthy donors and cancer patients. Sequenced by immunoSEQ multiplex PCR; TCRdb stores in-frame clones only, minus some. The sample has roughly 100,000 clones; around 89% are singletons. The CDR3 contains 12 residues. CDR1 is MNHNS and CDR2 is SASEGT in the germline V gene. Trimming shortened V by 1 base and J by 8 bases, and 8 bases separated the two germline ends. The chain carries TRBV6-1 and TRBJ2-5; D unclear. The TCR was taken from a man aged 55 to 70 with lung cancer. Sequences were obtained from PBMCs. CDR3 bases: TGTGCCAGCAGTGAAGACTGGGGAACCCAGTACTTC. This codes for CASSEDWGTQYF.